One and the same sample provided the 20 T cell receptor beta chains below, sequenced in a study of glioma-infiltrating T cells after dendritic cell vaccination. Sequencing used immunoSEQ multiplex PCR; TCRdb keeps in-frame clones, though not all of them. The table has around 97,000 clones, roughly 79% seen once. The specimen comprised blood, sampled before dendritic cell vaccination. The receptors were sampled from a human donor with glioblastoma.

CDR3 coding DNA: TGTGCCAGCTCCCGGGGAGGCCGGGGGGCTGTCGGCTACACCTTC. Amino acids: CASSRGGRGAVGYTF. The V call is TRBV18, the J call TRBJ1-2, with TRBD1 as a possible D gene (6 bases). CDR3 size: 15 residues. CDR1 KGHSH and CDR2 LQKENI come from the germline V gene. Trimming pared 6 bases from V and 8 bases from J, leaving 22 bases between. Using reference TRBV18 and TRBJ1-2 for the parts outside the CDR3, the full variable domain is NAGVMQNPRHLVRRRGQEARLRCSPMKGHSHVYWYRQLPEEGLKFMVYLQKENIIDESGMPKERFSAEFPKEGPSILRIQQVVRGDSAAYFCASSRGGRGAVGYTFGSGTRLTVV.

The genes are TRBV5-8 and TRBJ1-2, with TRBD1 as a possible D gene (5 bases). Germline V gives CDR1 SGHTS, CDR2 YDEGEE. The CDR3 has 16 residues. Trimming pared 2 bases from V and 3 bases from J, leaving 17 bases between. The CDR3 sequence: CASSFPGPARDYGYTF. The CDR3 bases are TGTGCCAGCAGCTTTCCGGGTCCTGCCAGGGACTATGGCTACACCTTC.

This chain uses TRBV5-1 with TRBJ2-4; D might be TRBD1 (6 bases). Germline CDR1 reads SGHRS; CDR2 reads YFSETQ. The V end lost 4 bases, the J end lost 6 bases, and 23 bases lay between the germline ends. The CDR3 length is 17 residues. For the CDR3, the DNA is TGCGCCAGCAGCCGAAAAACAGGGAACCAAAACGGAAACATTCAGTACTTC. As protein: CASSRKTGNQNGNIQYF.

The CDR3 sequence: CASSFRQGRTNEQFF. The CDR3 region has the DNA TGCGCCAGCAGCTTTCGACAGGGACGGACCAATGAGCAGTTCTTC. This chain uses TRBV5-1 with TRBJ2-1, with TRBD1 identical over 7 bases. Germline V gene data show CDR1 as SGHRS and CDR2 as YFSETQ. This CDR3 is 15 amino acids long. Trimming cost V 2 bases and J 6 bases; bases outside gene matches: 8.

The gene calls are TRBV10-3 and TRBJ2-6; 7 nucleotides match TRBD1. CDR1 is ENHRY, CDR2 SYGVKD, per germline. The J segment lost 4 bases and the V segment lost 5 bases, leaving 8 bases of the junction unmatched. CDR3 size: 16 residues. CDR3: CAISSTGLGGANVLTF. The DNA of the CDR3 is TGTGCCATCAGTTCGACAGGGCTTGGCGGGGCCAACGTCCTGACTTTC.

The chain joins TRBV6-1 to TRBJ2-2; D is undetermined. This CDR3 region has 13 residues. The V and J ends lost 4 bases and 5 bases respectively, with 8 bases between them. CDR1 and CDR2 from the germline V gene are MNHNS and SASEGT. The CDR3 region has the DNA TGTGCCAGCAGTGCTGAGGTTACCGGGGAGCTGTTTTTT. As protein: CASSAEVTGELFF.

The rearrangement links TRBV6-1 to TRBJ1-4; 7 nucleotides agree with TRBD1. Losses at the gene ends were 6 bases for V and 8 bases for J; bases not matched to a gene: 9. CDR3 length equals 14 residues. Germline V gene sequence: CDR1 MNHNS, CDR2 SASEGT. The CDR3 bases are TGTGCCAGCAGCCTAGGGACAGACTACGAAAAACTGTTTTTT. Translating it yields CASSLGTDYEKLFF.

V usage is TRBV7-2 and J usage is TRBJ2-7; possibly TRBD1 for D (5 bases). The germline gives CDR1 SGHTA, CDR2 FQGNSA. Trimming pared 1 base from V and 9 bases from J, leaving 16 bases between. This CDR3 is built from 14 residues. The CDR3 is CASSLGSLGDGQYF. In nucleotides, the CDR3 is TGTGCCAGCAGCTTAGGCTCCTTAGGGGATGGGCAGTACTTC.

CDR3 amino acids: CASSQGTVYNSPLHF. Here the CDR3 DNA reads TGCGCCAGCAGCCAAGGGACAGTCTATAATTCACCCCTCCACTTT. The chain joins TRBV4-3 to TRBJ1-6, with D possibly TRBD1 on 6 matching bases. Germline V gene sequence: CDR1 LGHNA, CDR2 YSLEER. V lost 1 base and J lost 3, with 7 bases in between. This CDR3 has 15 residues.

The chain uses TRBV5-1 and TRBJ2-7, with D possibly matching TRBD1 (7 bases). V dropped 2 bases and J dropped 1 base, with 13 bases sitting between them. CDR3 length: 15 amino acids. The germline CDR1 and CDR2 sequences are SGHRS and YFSETQ. CDR3 sequence reads: CASSFRRDSSYEQYF. In DNA, the CDR3 is TGCGCCAGCAGCTTCCGGAGGGACAGTTCCTACGAGCAGTACTTC.

The rearrangement joins TRBV5-4 to TRBJ1-2, with 8 nucleotides matching TRBD1. The CDR3 is made up of 14 amino acids. Trimming at V came to 4 bases and at J to 7 bases, leaving 9 bases not matched to a gene. The V gene's germline CDR1 is SGHNT and CDR2 YYREEE (reference sequence). The CDR3 loop is CASSHRQGALGYTF. CDR3 nucleotides: TGTGCCAGCAGCCACCGGCAGGGGGCGCTTGGCTACACCTTC.

V is TRBV5-1 and J is TRBJ1-1; D gene uncertain. From germline, CDR1 is SGHRS and CDR2 YFSETQ. CDR3 size: 14 residues. The ends were cut back, 0 bases at V and 6 bases at J, with 12 bases in the middle. The CDR3 nucleotides read TGCGCCAGCAGCTTGGCCGGAGTCAACGCTGAAGCTTTCTTT. This sequence encodes CASSLAGVNAEAFF. Together with reference TRBV5-1 and TRBJ1-1, the CDR3 gives the full variable domain: KAGVTQTPRYLIKTRGQQVTLSCSPISGHRSVSWYQQTPGQGLQFLFEYFSETQRNKGNFPGRFSGRQFSNSRSEMNVSTLELGDSALYLCASSLAGVNAEAFFGQGTRLTVV.

This clone was counted a few times. This rearrangement joins TRBV7-9 to TRBJ1-1; 9 bases are a match to TRBD1. This CDR3 is built from 15 residues. Trimming removed 5 bases from V and 1 base from J; junction bases left unmatched: 5. CDR1 and CDR2 from the germline V gene are SEHNR and FQNEAQ (reference sequence). The CDR3 here is CASSDGQGKNTEAFF. DNA of the CDR3: TGTGCCAGCAGCGACGGACAGGGGAAGAACACTGAAGCTTTCTTT.

The V gene is TRBV5-6, the J gene TRBJ1-1; perhaps TRBD1 as D (6 bases). The germline V gene has CDR1 SGHDT and CDR2 YYEEEE. V lost 5 bases and J lost 5, with 16 bases in between. The CDR3 is 14 residues long. In nucleotides, the CDR3 is TGTGCCAGCAGTTTTGGACAGACGAGGACTGAAGCTTTCTTT. It is translated as CASSFGQTRTEAFF.

The chain joins TRBV19 to TRBJ1-2; D not resolved. V dropped 6 bases and J dropped 2 bases, with 19 bases sitting between them. The germline V gene has CDR1 LNHDA and CDR2 SQIVND (reference sequence). CDR3 length: 16 residues. CDR3 sequence reads: CASSARHAGANYGYTF. DNA for the CDR3: TGTGCCAGTAGCGCGAGGCATGCGGGAGCGAACTATGGCTACACCTTC.

The gene calls are TRBV5-4 and TRBJ2-7; 12 nucleotides match TRBD1. Per the germline V gene, CDR1 is SGHNT and CDR2 is YYREEE (reference sequence). V gave up 1 base and J gave up 5 bases; unmatched junction bases: 4. This CDR3 spans 15 amino acids. CDR3 sequence reads: CASSLWGTGGNEQYF. The CDR3 region has the DNA TGTGCCAGCAGCTTGTGGGGGACAGGGGGCAACGAGCAGTACTTC.

CDR3 DNA sequence: TGTGCCAGCAGTCCTACCCAATTGAGGAACTATGGCTACACCTTC. Translation gives CASSPTQLRNYGYTF. J is TRBJ1-2 and V is TRBV6-5; D remains unclear. V was pared by 5 bases and J by 2 bases, with 15 bases between. The CDR3 has 15 residues. Germline lookup yields CDR1 MNHEY and CDR2 SVGAGI.

The V call is TRBV11-2, the J call TRBJ2-5; 7 nucleotides align to TRBD1. Germline CDR1 and CDR2: SGHAT and FQNNGV. This CDR3 region has 13 residues. J lost 2 bases, V lost 5 bases, and 2 bases had no gene match. The CDR3 nucleotides read TGTGCCAGCAGCAAGGGACAGCAAGAGACCCAGTACTTC. Translated, it gives CASSKGQQETQYF.

Remarks on this clone: In the same sample, other DNA sequences code for this CDR3. This sequence joins TRBV6-6 and TRBJ1-5, with D hard to call. The CDR3 has 16 amino acids. Per the germline V gene, CDR1 is MNHNY and CDR2 is SVGAGI (reference sequence). V dropped 3 bases and J dropped 0 bases, with 12 bases sitting between them. The CDR3 DNA follows: TGTGCCAGCAGTTATCTGGGCGTCCGTAGCAATCAGCCCCAGCATTTT. Its protein product is CASSYLGVRSNQPQHF.

With regard to this clone: The junction and the germline gene differ at one end; a read error may be behind it. The chain has TRBV7-9 and TRBJ2-7, with D possibly being TRBD1 (6 bases). The germline V gene encodes CDR1 SEHNR and CDR2 FQNEAQ (reference sequence). The CDR3 is 11 amino acids. The CDR3 here is CASSSWTAVNF. CDR3 DNA: TGTGCCAGCAGCTCTTGGACAGCTGTAAACTTC.